The rows below give T cell receptor beta chains drawn from one sample of a study of blood T cells in healthy people across ages. TCRdb fed the 5' RACE reads into MiXCR, producing one record per CDR3 protein. The sample carries about 600,000 distinct CDR3 sequences, 40% to 55% recorded once. The specimen sequenced was blood. The receptors here all came from a man older than 75 in good health. Each CDR3 is given with its conserved first and last residue. The D gene is left open where the match is weak. Expanded clones are given a class, and other clones once, few, many or no size at all.

CDR3 protein,CDR3 DNA,D gene,V gene,clone size,J gene
CATSDFPRTADTQYF,TGTGCCACCAGTGATTTCCCGAGGACAGCAGATACGCAGTATTTT,NA,TRBV24-1,few,TRBJ2-3
CASSQQSGESYEQYF,TGCGCCAGCAGCCAGCAGAGCGGGGAATCCTACGAGCAGTACTTC,TRBD2,TRBV4-3,few,TRBJ2-7
CASSLLGKGEKLFF,TGTGCCAGCAGTTTACTTGGTAAGGGTGAAAAACTGTTTTTT,NA,TRBV12-3/TRBV12-4,NA,TRBJ1-4
CASSYSAGTEAFF,TGTGCCAGCAGTTACTCGGCCGGGACAGAAGCTTTCTTT,NA,TRBV6-5,NA,TRBJ1-1
CASSARQGAFMYTQYF,TGTGCCAGCAGCGCCAGACAGGGGGCCTTCATGTATACGCAGTATTTT,TRBD1,TRBV11-2,NA,TRBJ2-3
CASKGGLGGYTF,TGTGCCAGTAAGGGAGGCCTGGGAGGCTACACCTTC,NA,TRBV2,NA,TRBJ1-2
CASSSDYRDGKETQYF,TGTGCCAGCAGCAGTGATTACAGGGATGGGAAAGAGACCCAGTACTTC,NA,TRBV7-9,NA,TRBJ2-5
CASSLGVGYQPQHF,TGCGCCAGCAGCTTGGGTGTAGGTTATCAGCCCCAGCATTTT,NA,TRBV5-1,NA,TRBJ1-5
CSGPGSGSKYNEQFF,TGCAGTGGGCCGGGAAGCGGGAGTAAGTACAATGAGCAGTTCTTC,TRBD2,TRBV20-1,NA,TRBJ2-1
CASSQRGGSYEQYF,TGTGCCAGCAGCCAGCGGGGGGGCTCCTACGAGCAGTACTTC,TRBD2,TRBV6-2/TRBV6-3,few,TRBJ2-7
CASRPTGNQETQYF,TGTGCCAGCAGACCGACAGGGAACCAAGAGACCCAGTACTTC,TRBD1,TRBV6-2/TRBV6-3,NA,TRBJ2-5
CASSLSGARGRTDGYTF,TGTGCCAGCAGTTTATCAGGGGCTAGGGGGCGGACGGATGGCTACACCTTC,TRBD1,TRBV27,NA,TRBJ1-2
CASSPGQNSGANVLTF,TGTGCCAGCAGCCCCGGACAGAACTCTGGGGCCAACGTCCTGACTTTC,NA,TRBV2,once,TRBJ2-6
CSASGTRSSYEQYF,TGCAGTGCTAGTGGGACGAGGAGCTCCTACGAGCAGTACTTC,NA,TRBV20-1,NA,TRBJ2-7
CASKRGGVYEQYF,TGTGCCAGCAAGAGGGGAGGGGTTTACGAGCAGTACTTC,TRBD2,TRBV12-3/TRBV12-4,NA,TRBJ2-7
CASSLDSQGLETQYF,TGTGCCAGCAGCTTAGATTCACAGGGCCTAGAGACCCAGTACTTC,NA,TRBV11-2,few,TRBJ2-5